Listed below are T cell receptor beta chains from one sample, sequenced in a study of cytomegalovirus exposure and HLA in healthy donors. The assay was immunoSEQ multiplex PCR, and TCRdb's table has in-frame clones only and misses some. The sample shows 150,000 to 200,000 clones, 55% to 65% of them seen only once. The sequenced sample consisted of PBMCs. These receptors were collected from a man aged 40-55 years in good health and CMV-seronegative. CDR3s include the opening cysteine and the closing phenylalanine or tryptophan. Fields, in order: J gene, CDR3 length, V gene, D gene, clone size, CDR3 DNA, CDR3 protein. D genes are given only for firm matches. Size tells how often a clone was seen (once, few, many) or the class of an expanded clone, and some rows leave it out.

TRBJ2-5 | 17 | TRBV28 | . | once | TGTGCCAGCAGTCTTACTACCGGGGTAAGGTACCAAGAGACCCAGTACTTC | CASSLTTGVRYQETQYF
TRBJ1-2 | 12 | TRBV30 | . | . | TGTGCCTGGACTCAGGGGTTCTATGGCTACACCTTC | CAWTQGFYGYTF
TRBJ1-2 | 13 | TRBV6-5 | . | few | TGTGCCAGCAGTTACGACGGACTCTATGGCTACACCTTC | CASSYDGLYGYTF
TRBJ2-5 | 14 | TRBV7-2 | . | . | TGTGCCAGCAATCTCGGACAGAGACAAGAGACCCAGTACTTC | CASNLGQRQETQYF
TRBJ1-5 | 12 | TRBV15 | . | . | TGTGCCACCAGCAGAGATCTCCAGCCCCAGCATTTT | CATSRDLQPQHF
TRBJ1-5 | 13 | TRBV5-4 | . | few | TGTGCCAGCAGCAGAACCCTGGGGGGGCCCCAGCATTTT | CASSRTLGGPQHF
TRBJ2-3 | 14 | TRBV5-1 | . | . | TGCGCCAGCAGCAGGACAGATAGCACAGATACGCAGTATTTT | CASSRTDSTDTQYF
TRBJ2-7 | 16 | TRBV4-1 | TRBD1 | . | TGCGCCAGCAGATCATCTTTCCGGGACAGGGATCCGGAGCAGTACTTC | CASRSSFRDRDPEQYF
TRBJ2-2 | 15 | TRBV6-5 | TRBD2 | . | TGTGCCAGCAGTGACTCAGCGGGAGGGCCCGGGGAGCTGTTTTTT | CASSDSAGGPGELFF
TRBJ2-1 | 13 | TRBV6-1 | . | few | TGTGCCAGCAGTGAACTCTCCTACAATGAGCAGTTCTTC | CASSELSYNEQFF
TRBJ2-1 | 15 | TRBV9 | TRBD2 | . | TGTGCCAGCAGCGTAGAAAGCGGGAGGGCCAGTGAGCAGTTCTTC | CASSVESGRASEQFF
TRBJ1-6 | 15 | TRBV7-9 | TRBD1 | . | TGTGCCAGCAGCTTAGTAACAGGGGATAATTCACCCCTCCACTTT | CASSLVTGDNSPLHF
TRBJ1-5 | 15 | TRBV7-9 | . | . | TGTGCCAGCAGCTCCCAGGACAGAAGCAATCAGCCCCAGCATTTT | CASSSQDRSNQPQHF
TRBJ2-2 | 15 | TRBV2 | . | once | TGTGCCAGCAGTGACCCGGGGAGGCGGACCGGGGAGCTGTTTTTT | CASSDPGRRTGELFF
TRBJ2-1 | 15 | TRBV7-2 | . | . | TGTGCCAGCAGCTTAGGGGCAGCGGAATACAATGAGCAGTTCTTC | CASSLGAAEYNEQFF
TRBJ1-5 | 14 | TRBV7-2 | . | . | TGTGCCAGCAGCGATATATACATGGATCAGCCCCAGCATTTT | CASSDIYMDQPQHF
TRBJ1-2 | 13 | TRBV7-2 | TRBD1 | . | TGTGCCAGCAGCCGGACAGGCGGTGGTGGCTACACCTTC | CASSRTGGGGYTF
TRBJ2-1 | 19 | TRBV10-3 | TRBD2 | . | TGTGCCATCAGTGAGTCTGTGGCGGGAGAGCAGAGCTCCTACAATGAGCAGTTCTTC | CAISESVAGEQSSYNEQFF
TRBJ1-4 | 15 | TRBV6-5 | TRBD1 | . | TGTGCCAGCAGTTACTCCACAGGGGCGGGTGAAAAACTGTTTTTT | CASSYSTGAGEKLFF
TRBJ2-7 | 16 | TRBV7-9 | TRBD2 | . | TGTGCCAGCAGCTTAGGGCCTAGCGGGGTGTCCTACGAGCAGTACTTC | CASSLGPSGVSYEQYF
TRBJ1-4 | 15 | TRBV6-5 | TRBD1 | . | TGTGCCAGCAGTGCAAGACAGGGGGGGAATGAAAAACTGTTTTTT | CASSARQGGNEKLFF
TRBJ2-1 | 15 | TRBV7-2 | TRBD2 | once | TGTGCCAGCAGCTTAACGGGAGGGTCGGGCAATGAGCAGTTCTTC | CASSLTGGSGNEQFF
TRBJ2-7 | 15 | TRBV6-6 | TRBD2 | few | TGTGCCAGCAGTTACCAAGTGGGAGGGCCGCTCGAGCAGTACTTC | CASSYQVGGPLEQYF
TRBJ2-7 | 16 | TRBV15 | TRBD2 | . | TGTGCCACCAGCAGGGGACTAGCGGAGAGCTCCTACGAGCAGTACTTC | CATSRGLAESSYEQYF
TRBJ2-7 | 15 | TRBV18 | TRBD1 | . | TGTGCCAGCTCACTCGGACAGGGAAGTTCCTACGAGCAGTACTTC | CASSLGQGSSYEQYF
TRBJ2-7 | 13 | TRBV2 | . | . | TGTGCCAGCAGGGGGGCAGGGTTTCACGAGCAGTACTTC | CASRGAGFHEQYF
TRBJ1-6 | 13 | TRBV6-1 | . | few | TGTGCCAGCAGTGCGAAACAGGGTTCACCCCTCCACTTT | CASSAKQGSPLHF